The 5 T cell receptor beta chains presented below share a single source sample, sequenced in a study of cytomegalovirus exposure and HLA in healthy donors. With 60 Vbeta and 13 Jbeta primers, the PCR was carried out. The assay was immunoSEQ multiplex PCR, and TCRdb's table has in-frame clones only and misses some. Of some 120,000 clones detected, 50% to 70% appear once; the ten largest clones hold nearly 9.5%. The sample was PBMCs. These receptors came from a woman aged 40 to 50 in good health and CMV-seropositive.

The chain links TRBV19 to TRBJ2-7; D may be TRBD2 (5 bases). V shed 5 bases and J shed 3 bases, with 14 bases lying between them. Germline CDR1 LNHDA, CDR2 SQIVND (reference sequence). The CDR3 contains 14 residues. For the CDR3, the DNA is TGTGCCAGTAGTGCGACCGGGGTCTTCTACGAGCAGTACTTC. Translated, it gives CASSATGVFYEQYF.

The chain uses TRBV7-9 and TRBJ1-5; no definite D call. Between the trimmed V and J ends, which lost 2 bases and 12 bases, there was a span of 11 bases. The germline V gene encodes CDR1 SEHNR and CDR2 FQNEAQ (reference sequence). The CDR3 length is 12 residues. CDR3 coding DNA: TGTGCCAGCAGCTTAAGTACAGAGATCCAGCATTTT. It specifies CASSLSTEIQHF.

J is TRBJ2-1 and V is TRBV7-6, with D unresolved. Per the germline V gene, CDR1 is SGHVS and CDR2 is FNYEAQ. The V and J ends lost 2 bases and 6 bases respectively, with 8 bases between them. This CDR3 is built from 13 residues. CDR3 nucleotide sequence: TGTGCCAGCAGCTTAATTGACTCCAATGAGCAGTTCTTC. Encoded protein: CASSLIDSNEQFF.

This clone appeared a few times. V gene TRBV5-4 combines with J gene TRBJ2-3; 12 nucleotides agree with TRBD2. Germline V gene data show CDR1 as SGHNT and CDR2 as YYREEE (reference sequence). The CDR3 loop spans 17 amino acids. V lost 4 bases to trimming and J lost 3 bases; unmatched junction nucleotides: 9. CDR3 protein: CASSPRTGTSGTDTQYF. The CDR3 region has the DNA TGTGCCAGCAGCCCCAGGACCGGGACTAGCGGGACAGATACGCAGTATTTT.

CDR3 DNA sequence: TGCGCCAGCAGCTTGGTAGCAGGGGGCGGCGAATACTACGAGCAGTACTTC. This gives the protein CASSLVAGGGEYYEQYF. The rearrangement uses TRBV5-1 and TRBJ2-7; 8 bases fit TRBD1. The germline V gene has CDR1 SGHRS and CDR2 YFSETQ. V gave up 0 bases and J gave up 3 bases; unmatched junction bases: 11. This CDR3 is 17 amino acids long. Full variable domain (missing parts from reference TRBV5-1 and TRBJ2-7): KAGVTQTPRYLIKTRGQQVTLSCSPISGHRSVSWYQQTPGQGLQFLFEYFSETQRNKGNFPGRFSGRQFSNSRSEMNVSTLELGDSALYLCASSLVAGGGEYYEQYFGPGTRLTVT.